The 9 T cell receptor beta chains listed next were all sequenced from one sample in a study of T-cell reconstitution after alpha-beta-depleted transplantation in children. The library targeted TCRbeta and was prepared with unique molecular identifiers. A single record per CDR3 protein comes from TCRdb applying MiXCR to the PCR reads. Seen here are hundreds of thousands of distinct CDR3 sequences, approximately 15% observed once, and the top ten hold about 5%. This specimen was PBMCs, mostly from graft donor cells, taken 360 days after TCRalphabeta/CD19-depleted stem cell transplant. The origin of the receptors is a male patient younger than 18 who had a stem cell transplant for acute lymphoblastic leukemia, so the T cells may come from the graft donor.

The chain uses TRBV9 and TRBJ2-1; D remains ambiguous. The germline V gene encodes CDR1 SGDLS and CDR2 YYNGEE. The CDR3 is 13 residues long. Trimming took off 4 bases at V and 7 bases at J, with 12 bases between the two ends. CDR3 residues: CASSPSPWNEQFF. CDR3 DNA sequence: TGTGCCAGCAGCCCCTCGCCCTGGAATGAGCAGTTCTTC.

The table lists this clonotype with a few counts. The gene calls are TRBV20-1 and TRBJ2-2; 8 nucleotides match TRBD2. The germline V gene encodes CDR1 DFQATT and CDR2 SNEGSKA (reference sequence). V lost 3 bases to trimming and J lost 5 bases; unmatched junction nucleotides: 8. The CDR3 consists of 15 residues. This chain's CDR3 is CSASKSGRGTGELFF. CDR3 DNA: TGCAGTGCTAGCAAAAGCGGGAGAGGTACCGGGGAGCTGTTTTTT.

This sequence joins TRBV18 and TRBJ2-5; D uncertain. This CDR3 region has 13 residues. Trimming took off 9 bases at V and 8 bases at J, with 19 bases between the two ends. CDR1 KGHSH and CDR2 LQKENI come from the germline V gene. The CDR3 sequence is CASSINRDNTQYF. The CDR3, as DNA: TGTGCCAGTTCCATAAACCGAGACAACACCCAGTACTTC.

V gene TRBV28 combines with J gene TRBJ2-1; D gene ambiguous. The CDR3 length is 16 residues. Germline lookup yields CDR1 MDHEN and CDR2 SYDVKM. The germline V and J ends were trimmed by 1 base and 0 bases, with 10 bases remaining between them. CDR3 sequence: CASSLFRRPSYNEQFF. Here the CDR3 DNA reads TGTGCCAGCAGTTTATTCCGCAGGCCCTCCTACAATGAGCAGTTCTTC.

This clonotype was seen repeatedly, ten times or more. J is TRBJ2-7 and V is TRBV28; 9 bases are a match to TRBD1. Germline V gene data show CDR1 as MDHEN and CDR2 as SYDVKM. The CDR3 consists of 14 residues. CDR3 bases: TGTGCGGTGGCGACGGACAGGGGAACCTACGAGCAGTACTTC. Protein product: CAVATDRGTYEQYF.

This clonotype has just a few counts. The chain couples TRBV5-1 to TRBJ2-1, with TRBD2 identical over 11 bases. Germline-derived CDR1 and CDR2 are SGHRS and YFSETQ. J was trimmed by 5 bases and V by 4 bases; bases with no gene match: 11. CDR3 length: 17 amino acids. The DNA for the CDR3 is TGCGCCAGCAGCCTAAACTTAGCGGGAGGGCTCGACAATGAGCAGTTCTTC. It is translated as CASSLNLAGGLDNEQFF.

This clonotype turned up a few times. CDR3 nucleotides: TGCGCCAGCAGCTTTCGATCAAGCGGCCTAGGGACCGGGGAGCTGTTTTTT. Translated: CASSFRSSGLGTGELFF. The genes are TRBV5-1 and TRBJ2-2; D perhaps matches TRBD2 (5 bases). This CDR3 spans 17 amino acids. Germline-derived CDR1 and CDR2 are SGHRS and YFSETQ. With 2 bases removed from V and 5 bases from J, the gap between germline ends came to 19 bases. Variable domain in full (rest from reference TRBV5-1 and TRBJ2-2): KAGVTQTPRYLIKTRGQQVTLSCSPISGHRSVSWYQQTPGQGLQFLFEYFSETQRNKGNFPGRFSGRQFSNSRSEMNVSTLELGDSALYLCASSFRSSGLGTGELFFGEGSRLTVL.

This clonotype has just a few counts. The CDR3 nucleotides read TGTGCCAGCGCCCCGGGACAGGGGGCCCCGAATACGCAGTATTTT. Protein: CASAPGQGAPNTQYF. V and J are TRBV7-2 and TRBJ2-3; 12 positions match TRBD1. This CDR3 region has 15 residues. Germline values: CDR1 SGHTA, CDR2 FQGNSA. V shed 8 bases and J 7 bases; nucleotides not matched to a gene: 10. The whole variable domain, filled in from reference TRBV7-2 and TRBJ2-3, reads GAGVSQSPSNKVTEKGKDVELRCDPISGHTALYWYRQSLGQGLEFLIYFQGNSAPDKSGLPSDRFSAERTGGSVSTLTIQRTQQEDSAVYLCASAPGQGAPNTQYFGPGTRLTVL.

The table lists this clonotype with a few counts. The rearrangement links TRBV6-1 to TRBJ2-6; TRBD1 matches 9 bases. Losses at the gene ends were 6 bases for V and 0 bases for J; bases not matched to a gene: 6. Germline assignment: CDR1 MNHNS and CDR2 SASEGT. This CDR3 spans 17 amino acids. The CDR3 here is CASRNRGHGSGANVLTF. For the CDR3, the DNA is TGTGCCAGCAGGAACAGGGGGCATGGCTCTGGGGCCAACGTCCTGACTTTC.